The TCR beta chain under discussion was sequenced for a study of shared clonotypes between healthy human individuals. The data were produced by immunoSEQ multiplex PCR, yet TCRdb's version contains in-frame clones alone and is incomplete. The sample has about 520,000 clones, around four fifths seen once. This CDR3 has 16 residues. Per germline, CDR1 SGHRS and CDR2 YFSETQ. The V and J ends lost 0 bases and 3 bases, in that order; junction bases with no gene match: 1. J is TRBJ2-1 and V is TRBV5-1; 12 bases map to TRBD2. The sample taken for sequencing was PBMCs. The source is a woman aged 35 to 49 in good health. Some clones in this sample may be carry-over from other donors' samples. The CDR3 nucleotides are TGCGCCAGCAGCTTGGTACTAGCGGGAGGCTACAATGAGCAGTTCTTC. Encoded protein: CASSLVLAGGYNEQFF. Variable domain in full (rest from reference TRBV5-1 and TRBJ2-1): KAGVTQTPRYLIKTRGQQVTLSCSPISGHRSVSWYQQTPGQGLQFLFEYFSETQRNKGNFPGRFSGRQFSNSRSEMNVSTLELGDSALYLCASSLVLAGGYNEQFFGPGTRLTVL.